This T cell receptor beta chain was observed in a study of CD8 T cells in Susac syndrome. The germline V gene encodes CDR1 LGHDT and CDR2 YNNKEL (reference sequence). The V end lost 4 bases, the J end lost 5 bases, and 17 bases lay between the germline ends. This CDR3 has 15 amino acids. A quantity of about 0.5 to 1 ug RNA underwent reverse transcription using random hexamers. Using its own MiXCR run on the immunoSEQ multiplex PCR reads, TCRdb lists one record per CDR3 protein. The data show about 130,000 distinct CDR3 sequences, over 85% seen once. In regard to this clonotype: What it binds is not known.

Study-wide results and limits: Peak Susac CD8+ clonal expansion was seen in TEMRA cells and active patients.

The sequence derives from a human donor with Susac syndrome. This sequence joins TRBV3-1 and TRBJ2-5; a possible D gene is TRBD2 (6 bases). The sequenced material came from CD8+ T cells from PBMCs. CDR3 bases: TGTGCCAGCAGCCCAGAAGGAGGGCCGCGGGAGACCCAGTACTTC. It encodes CASSPEGGPRETQYF.